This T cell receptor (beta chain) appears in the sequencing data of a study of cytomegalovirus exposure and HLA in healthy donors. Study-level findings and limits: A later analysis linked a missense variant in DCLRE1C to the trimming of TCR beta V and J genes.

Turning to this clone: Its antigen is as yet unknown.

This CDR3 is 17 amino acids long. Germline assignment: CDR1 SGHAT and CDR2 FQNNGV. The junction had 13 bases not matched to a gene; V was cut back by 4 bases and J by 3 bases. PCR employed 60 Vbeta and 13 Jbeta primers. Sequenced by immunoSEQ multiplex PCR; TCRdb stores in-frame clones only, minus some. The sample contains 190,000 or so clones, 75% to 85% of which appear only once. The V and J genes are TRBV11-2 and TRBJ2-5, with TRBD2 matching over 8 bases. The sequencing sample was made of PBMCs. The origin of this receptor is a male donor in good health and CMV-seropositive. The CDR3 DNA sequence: TGTGCCAGCAGCTCCGCGGGCCCGGGACTAGGAAAAGAGACCCAGTACTTC. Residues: CASSSAGPGLGKETQYF.